A selection of T cell receptor beta chains follows, all from one sample in a study of cytomegalovirus exposure and HLA in healthy donors. This table comes from immunoSEQ multiplex PCR, and its TCRdb copy is limited to in-frame clones, with some not included. The ten most abundant clones cover less than 2.5% of a sample with about 58,000 clones. What was sequenced was PBMCs. These receptors were collected from a woman aged 18-35 years in good health and CMV-seronegative. CDR3s include the opening cysteine and the closing phenylalanine or tryptophan. Fields, in order: V gene, D gene, J gene, CDR3 protein, CDR3 DNA. D genes are given only for firm matches.

TRBV9	TRBD1	TRBJ2-7	CASSQGTGHWEQYF	TGTGCCAGCAGCCAGGGGACAGGGCATTGGGAGCAGTACTTC
TRBV6-5	NA	TRBJ2-1	CASRRGPDEQFF	TGTGCCAGCAGAAGAGGGCCTGATGAGCAGTTCTTC
TRBV5-6	NA	TRBJ2-4	CASSATSNIQYF	TGTGCCAGCAGCGCCACTTCAAACATTCAGTACTTC
TRBV9	TRBD2	TRBJ2-1	CASSRSGRADEQFF	TGTGCCAGCAGTAGGAGCGGGAGGGCCGATGAGCAGTTCTTC
TRBV29-1	NA	TRBJ2-7	CSVSGSSYEQYF	TGCAGCGTTTCGGGGAGTTCCTACGAGCAGTACTTC
TRBV6-5	NA	TRBJ2-5	CAARTLETQYF	TGTGCCGCCCGGACACTCGAGACCCAGTACTTC
TRBV6-5	NA	TRBJ2-3	CASSPPGYTQYF	TGTGCCAGCAGTCCACCGGGGTATACGCAGTATTTT
TRBV5-1	NA	TRBJ1-1	CASSKIKEGGFNTEAFF	TGCGCCAGCAGCAAAATAAAGGAGGGTGGCTTTAACACTGAAGCTTTCTTT
TRBV5-6	TRBD1	TRBJ1-2	CASSFRQGAPYYGYTF	TGTGCCAGCAGCTTTCGGCAGGGGGCCCCGTACTATGGCTACACCTTC
TRBV19	NA	TRBJ1-3	CASSIRTAIPDTIYF	TGTGCCAGTAGTATTCGGACAGCTATACCGGACACCATATATTTT
TRBV9	TRBD1	TRBJ2-1	CASSVFPRDSSSDNEQFF	TGTGCCAGCAGCGTATTCCCCCGGGACAGTAGCTCCGACAATGAGCAGTTCTTC
TRBV5-6	NA	TRBJ2-5	CASSLEQGGGKTQYF	TGTGCCAGCAGCTTGGAACAGGGGGGAGGGAAGACCCAGTACTTC
TRBV27	NA	TRBJ2-7	CASSLVAGVYEQYF	TGTGCCAGCAGTTTAGTTGCAGGGGTTTACGAGCAGTACTTC
TRBV9	TRBD1	TRBJ2-5	CASSSYRGETQYF	TGTGCCAGCAGCTCCTACAGGGGTGAGACCCAGTACTTC
TRBV28	NA	TRBJ1-5	CASSMWGVSNQPQHF	TGTGCCAGCAGTATGTGGGGAGTGAGCAATCAGCCCCAGCATTTT
TRBV18	NA	TRBJ1-2	CASSISGKFDYTF	TGTGCCAGCTCGATCTCAGGGAAGTTTGACTACACCTTC
TRBV29-1	TRBD2	TRBJ2-1	CSVGGGRRYNEQFF	TGCAGCGTGGGGGGCGGGAGGAGGTACAATGAGCAGTTCTTC
TRBV4-1	TRBD1	TRBJ2-5	CASSQGRTGGVETQYF	TGCGCCAGCAGCCAAGGAAGGACAGGGGGCGTTGAGACCCAGTACTTC
TRBV5-1	TRBD1	TRBJ1-1	CASSLGTGVGTEAFF	TGCGCCAGCAGCCTGGGGACAGGGGTGGGCACTGAAGCTTTCTTT
TRBV11-2	TRBD1	TRBJ2-7	CASRVGGTGYEQYF	TGTGCCAGCAGAGTAGGGGGCACGGGCTACGAGCAGTACTTC